The 3 T cell receptor beta chains in this list originate from one sample, sequenced in a study of blood T cell repertoires in COVID-19. Assay: immunoSEQ multiplex PCR; the TCRdb copy retains only in-frame clones and omits some. The sample records just over 650,000 clones, about 87% being singletons. Material for sequencing was peripheral blood. These receptors were taken from a young woman with acute or convalescent COVID-19.

The chain carries TRBV4-3 and TRBJ1-3; 7 bases are shared with TRBD1. The V gene end was trimmed by 4 bases and the J gene end by 4 bases; junction bases not matched to a gene: 13. Germline V gene data show CDR1 as LGHNA and CDR2 as YSLEER. This CDR3 has 17 amino acids. Here the CDR3 DNA reads TGCGCCAGCAGCCTTAGTAGGGGGCATTTATTGGGAAACACCATATATTTT. Amino acid sequence: CASSLSRGHLLGNTIYF.

This chain joins TRBV6-6 and TRBJ2-3; D is unclear. The CDR3 is made up of 12 amino acids. V lost 7 bases, J lost 2 bases, and 7 bases lay in between. CDR1 and CDR2 (germline): MNHNY, SVGAGI (reference sequence). The CDR3 nucleotides read TGTGCCAGCACCGTTTCCACAGATACGCAGTATTTT. This translates into CASTVSTDTQYF.

The CDR3 region is CASSSDRWGRETQYF. The CDR3 DNA is TGCGCCAGCAGCTCGGACAGGTGGGGGAGAGAGACCCAGTACTTC. This chain links TRBV5-1 with TRBJ2-5, with 7 bases lining up with TRBD1. The CDR3 sequence is 15 residues long. Germline assignment: CDR1 SGHRS and CDR2 YFSETQ. J lost 4 bases, V lost 3 bases, and 9 bases had no gene match.